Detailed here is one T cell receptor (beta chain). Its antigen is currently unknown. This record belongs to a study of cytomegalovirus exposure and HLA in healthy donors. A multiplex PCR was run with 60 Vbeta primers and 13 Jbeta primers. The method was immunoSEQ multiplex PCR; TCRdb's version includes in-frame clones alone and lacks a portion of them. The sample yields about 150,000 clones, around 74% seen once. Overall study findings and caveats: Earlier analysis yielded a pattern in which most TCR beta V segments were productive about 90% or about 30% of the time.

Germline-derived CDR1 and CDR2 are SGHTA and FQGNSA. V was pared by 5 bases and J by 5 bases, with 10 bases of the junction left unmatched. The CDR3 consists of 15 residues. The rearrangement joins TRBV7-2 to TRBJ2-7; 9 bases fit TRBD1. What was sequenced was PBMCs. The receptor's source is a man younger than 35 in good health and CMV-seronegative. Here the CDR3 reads CASSDRGQGYDEQYF. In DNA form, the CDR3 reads TGTGCCAGCAGCGACCGGGGACAGGGTTACGACGAGCAGTACTTC.